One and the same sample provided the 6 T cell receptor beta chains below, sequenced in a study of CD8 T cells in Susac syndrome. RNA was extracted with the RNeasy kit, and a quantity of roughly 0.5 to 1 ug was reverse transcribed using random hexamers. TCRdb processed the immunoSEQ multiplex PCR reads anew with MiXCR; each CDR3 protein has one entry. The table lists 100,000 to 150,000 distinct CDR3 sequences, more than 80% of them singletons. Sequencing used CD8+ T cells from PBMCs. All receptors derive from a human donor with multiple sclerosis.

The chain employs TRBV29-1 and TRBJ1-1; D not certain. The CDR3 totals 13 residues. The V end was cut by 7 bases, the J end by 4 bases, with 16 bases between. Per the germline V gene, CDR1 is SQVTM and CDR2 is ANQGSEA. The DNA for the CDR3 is TGCAGCGGTACCTCCGGAGAGGGCACTGAAGCTTTCTTT. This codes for CSGTSGEGTEAFF.

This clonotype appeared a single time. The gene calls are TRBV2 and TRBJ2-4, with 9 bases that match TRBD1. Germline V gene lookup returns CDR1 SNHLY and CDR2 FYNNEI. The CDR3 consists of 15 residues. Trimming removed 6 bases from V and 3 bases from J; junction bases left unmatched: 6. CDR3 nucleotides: TGTGCCAGCAGGGAGAGGACAGGGGACAAAAACATTCAGTACTTC. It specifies CASRERTGDKNIQYF.

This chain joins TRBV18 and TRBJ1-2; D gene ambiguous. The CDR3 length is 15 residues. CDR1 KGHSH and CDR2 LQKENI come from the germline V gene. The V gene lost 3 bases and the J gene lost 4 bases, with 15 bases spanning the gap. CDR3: CASSPQQTSSYGYTF. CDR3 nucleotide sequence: TGTGCCAGCTCACCCCAACAGACATCTAGCTATGGCTACACCTTC.

DNA of the CDR3: TGTGCCAGCAGTGCGTCTGGCGGGGGGATGCCCCAGCATTTT. Residues: CASSASGGGMPQHF. V gene TRBV2 combines with J gene TRBJ1-5, with D perhaps TRBD1 (5 bases). This CDR3 contains 14 residues. V was cut by 4 bases and J by 9 bases, with 16 bases left in between. Germline lookup yields CDR1 SNHLY and CDR2 FYNNEI.

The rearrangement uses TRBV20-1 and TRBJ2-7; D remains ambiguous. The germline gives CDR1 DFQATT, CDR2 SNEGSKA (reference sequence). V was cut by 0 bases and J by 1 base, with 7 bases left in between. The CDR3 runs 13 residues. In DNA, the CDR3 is TGCAGTGCTAGAGAGGCGGAGTCCTACGAGCAGTACGTC. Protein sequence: CSAREAESYEQYV.

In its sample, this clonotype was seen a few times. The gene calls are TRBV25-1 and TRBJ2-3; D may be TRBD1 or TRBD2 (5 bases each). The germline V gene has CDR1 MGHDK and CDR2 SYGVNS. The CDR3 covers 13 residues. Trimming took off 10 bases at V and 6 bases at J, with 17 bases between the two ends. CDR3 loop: CATRDPAMDTQYF. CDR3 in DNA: TGTGCCACCCGGGACCCAGCTATGGATACGCAGTATTTT.